This is a list of T cell receptor beta chains from one sample in a study of cytomegalovirus exposure and HLA in healthy donors. Generated by immunoSEQ multiplex PCR, the TCRdb table keeps only in-frame clones and is missing some. The sample has more than 55,000 clones; 90% to 97% are singletons. The specimen sequenced was PBMCs. These receptor sequences come from a man aged 18 to 29 in good health and CMV-seronegative. Both conserved end residues are part of each CDR3. D genes are given only for firm matches. Only part of the rows carry a size: once, few, many, or a class if the clone is expanded.

abundance	j_gene	d_gene	v_gene	CDR3nt	CDR3aa
-	TRBJ2-3	TRBD2	TRBV6-6	TGTGCCAGCGGGACTAGCGGGAGTCCAGATACGCAGTATTTT	CASGTSGSPDTQYF
-	TRBJ1-4	-	TRBV4-1	TGCGCCAGCAGCCAAGAGAGCGGGGCAACTAATGAAAAACTGTTTTTT	CASSQESGATNEKLFF
-	TRBJ2-7	-	TRBV6-1	TGTGCCAGCAGCTCTGGTGGGGGGAAGGTCGAGCAGTACTTC	CASSSGGGKVEQYF
-	TRBJ1-1	-	TRBV28	TGTGCCAGCAGTTCACTCACCTTAGGGGTAGCTGAAGCTTTCTTT	CASSSLTLGVAEAFF
once	TRBJ2-7	-	TRBV21-1	TGTGCCAGCAGCAAAGAGGAACGGGAGGGCTACGAGCAGTACTTC	CASSKEEREGYEQYF
-	TRBJ1-4	TRBD1	TRBV10-3	TGTGCCTCGGGGACAGGGGCGGGTGAAAAACTGTTTTTT	CASGTGAGEKLFF
once	TRBJ2-7	TRBD2	TRBV5-4	TGTGCCAGCAGCTGGGGCGGGGGTGAGCAGTACTTC	CASSWGGGEQYF
-	TRBJ2-7	-	TRBV27	TGTGCCAGCAGTCTATCGAGGAGTTACGAGCAGTACTTC	CASSLSRSYEQYF
-	TRBJ2-1	TRBD2	TRBV4-1	TGCGCCAGCAGCCAAGTGGGACTAGCCTCCTACAATGAGCAGTTCTTC	CASSQVGLASYNEQFF
-	TRBJ2-1	TRBD2	TRBV5-1	TGCGCCAGCAGCCCCCTAGCGGGAGACTACAATGAGCAGTTCTTC	CASSPLAGDYNEQFF
-	TRBJ2-5	-	TRBV5-4	TGTGCCAGCAGTCCAGCACAAGCGGTAGAAGAGACCCAGTACTTC	CASSPAQAVEETQYF
-	TRBJ1-2	TRBD1	TRBV5-1	TGCGCCAGCAGCTTGGACCGGGACAGCCTGATTTATTTTGGCTACACCTTC	CASSLDRDSLIYFGYTF
-	TRBJ2-1	-	TRBV5-8	TGTGCCAGCAGCTTGGATGGTAGCGATGAGCAGTTCTTC	CASSLDGSDEQFF
-	TRBJ2-1	TRBD2	TRBV19	TGTGCCAGTAGTATTGGGACTAGTCCCTACAATGAGCAGTTCTTC	CASSIGTSPYNEQFF
-	TRBJ2-1	TRBD2	TRBV5-1	TGCGCCAGCCAGCCGTGGGTAGCGGGAAACTACAATGAGCAGTTCTTC	CASQPWVAGNYNEQFF